This TCR beta chain was retrieved from a study of T cell repertoires in cytomegalovirus infection. Study details: Researchers turned to recently identified HLA-C-restricted CMV epitopes as well as well-studied HLA-B-restricted ones. Public TCR beta signature analysis indicated the presence of both CMV infection and matching HLA type.

MiXCR was run by TCRdb on the reads, yielding one entry per CDR3 protein. The sample lists around 360,000 distinct CDR3 sequences; about a third were seen once. From germline, CDR1 is MNHEY and CDR2 SVGEGT. There are 12 residues in the CDR3. The V end was cut by 0 bases, the J end by 12 bases, with 9 bases between. On this clonotype itself: Antigen specificity is unknown.

Study results and limitations: Within the response measured ex vivo, HLA-C-restricted CMV-specific TCR beta clonotypes were dominant.

The clonotype was recovered from a human donor in good health (CMV status not recorded). Some clones in this sample may be carry-over from other donors' samples. Here the sequenced sample was cultured PBMCs, taken from culture after CMV antigen stimulation. This chain uses TRBV6-2 or TRBV6-3 with TRBJ2-1, with no clear D. CDR3 nucleotides: TGTGCCAGCAGTTACTCATGGATCGGGCAGTTCTTC. Translating gives CASSYSWIGQFF.